A selection of T cell receptor beta chains follows, all from one sample in a study of blood T cell repertoires in COVID-19. Profiling relied on immunoSEQ multiplex PCR, and the TCRdb table lists in-frame clones only, not all of them. The sample yields approximately 120,000 clones, around 81% seen once. The sample taken for sequencing was peripheral blood. These receptors were obtained from a man aged 55 to 70 with acute or convalescent COVID-19. Each CDR3 is given with its conserved first and last residue. A D gene is named only where the DNA matches it firmly.

TRBJ1-1 | . | 15 | TRBV11-2 | CASSAHGNRNTEAFF
TRBJ2-7 | . | 14 | TRBV19 | CATYRTIKSGEQYF
TRBJ1-2 | TRBD1 | 16 | TRBV28 | CASSLFPGQGFYGYTF
TRBJ1-2 | TRBD1 | 14 | TRBV11-2 | CASSPGTANYGYTF
TRBJ2-3 | TRBD2 | 11 | TRBV29-1 | CSKSLGGAQYF
TRBJ1-2 | . | 16 | TRBV4-1 | CASSQEPGMGGDGYTF
TRBJ2-3 | . | 11 | TRBV2 | CASTNADTQYF
TRBJ2-5 | . | 13 | TRBV28 | CASSSTNQETQYF
TRBJ1-1 | . | 15 | TRBV18 | CASSPTEAIYTEAFF
TRBJ2-7 | TRBD2 | 15 | TRBV6-5 | CASRGGASGAYEQYF
TRBJ2-4 | TRBD1 | 14 | TRBV19 | CASSYRDRVIIQYF
TRBJ1-1 | TRBD1 | 13 | TRBV30 | CAWSGTGNTEAFF
TRBJ2-1 | . | 16 | TRBV28 | CASRPERALRTDEQFF
TRBJ2-1 | TRBD2 | 18 | TRBV7-6 | CASSLQAGGPHLYNEQFF
TRBJ2-2 | . | 13 | TRBV11-2 | CASSPRGSGELFF
TRBJ1-2 | TRBD1 | 15 | TRBV5-1 | CASKATGAPPYGYTF
TRBJ2-3 | TRBD1 | 13 | TRBV2 | CASGRQGADTQYF
TRBJ1-2 | . | 14 | TRBV5-1 | CASSEGRPNYGYTF
TRBJ2-1 | . | 18 | TRBV14 | CASSLPGRLGLAYNEQFF
TRBJ2-3 | TRBD2 | 16 | TRBV6-6 | CASRWTSSHPTDTQYF
TRBJ1-6 | . | 14 | TRBV11-2 | CASSRVSYNSPLHF
TRBJ1-5 | . | 14 | TRBV16 | CASSNMESNQPQHF
TRBJ2-7 | TRBD2 | 15 | TRBV19 | CATSGGSVLSYEQYF
TRBJ1-1 | . | 12 | TRBV6-5 | CASSYRGGAAFF
TRBJ1-2 | TRBD1 | 16 | TRBV28 | CASSFLTGRHRYGYTF
TRBJ1-3 | . | 15 | TRBV7-9 | CASSFTRQGENTIYF
TRBJ1-1 | . | 14 | TRBV5-1 | CASSSFTMNTEAFF
TRBJ2-7 | TRBD2 | 13 | TRBV18 | CASSPSGRNEQYF
TRBJ1-2 | . | 14 | TRBV25-1 | CASSESSPNYGYTF
TRBJ1-4 | . | 13 | TRBV28 | CASSLEVNEKLFF
TRBJ1-1 | . | 12 | TRBV9 | CASSVGGTEAFF
TRBJ2-3 | TRBD2 | 15 | TRBV4-1 | CASSPWEGFTDTQYF
TRBJ2-1 | TRBD1 | 15 | TRBV5-1 | CASSSGTGGYNEQFF
TRBJ2-7 | TRBD2 | 14 | TRBV10-3 | CAISPTGTSDEQYF
TRBJ1-1 | . | 12 | TRBV28 | CASSPRGTEAFF
TRBJ2-2 | . | 13 | TRBV2 | CASTMGGTGELFF
TRBJ1-4 | . | 15 | TRBV5-5 | CASSRLQGSNEKLFF
TRBJ2-1 | . | 12 | TRBV3-1/TRBV3-2 | CASSPTLDEQFF
TRBJ1-2 | TRBD1 | 13 | TRBV28 | CASNLGRGLGYTF
TRBJ2-2 | TRBD2 | 15 | TRBV5-1 | CASSSLAGEGGELFF
TRBJ2-7 | . | 12 | TRBV29-1 | CSVDGLASEQYF
TRBJ1-1 | . | 12 | TRBV7-9 | CASSLGSAEAFF
TRBJ1-5 | . | 16 | TRBV28 | CAALDRISTTHQPQHF
TRBJ2-1 | . | 16 | TRBV5-1 | CASSLVTASSGDEQFF
TRBJ1-4 | . | 15 | TRBV7-9 | CASSSRGATNEKLFF
TRBJ2-2 | . | 14 | TRBV12-2 | CASRFPRTTGELFF
TRBJ2-7 | . | 13 | TRBV11-2 | CASSFSGQREQYF
TRBJ2-2 | . | 14 | TRBV9 | CASSALGGTGELFF
TRBJ1-4 | . | 15 | TRBV15 | CATSGWGATNEKLFF
TRBJ1-2 | TRBD1 | 16 | TRBV6-1 | CASSERRRGTYYGYTF
TRBJ2-6 | . | 16 | TRBV5-8 | CASSSYRSSGANVLTF
TRBJ1-1 | . | 14 | TRBV19 | CASSIRDTITEAFF
TRBJ2-7 | TRBD2 | 12 | TRBV29-1 | CSVAAGGYEQYF
TRBJ2-1 | TRBD2 | 18 | TRBV10-1 | CANFPGTSGRWSYNEQFF
TRBJ2-2 | TRBD2 | 18 | TRBV19 | CASIPGSGRPQRVGELFF
TRBJ2-7 | . | 12 | TRBV18 | CASSPGGYEQYF
TRBJ1-2 | . | 14 | TRBV5-1 | CASSSAEAGGGYTF
TRBJ1-4 | . | 16 | TRBV3-1/TRBV3-2 | CASSQVGGGLNEKLFF
TRBJ1-2 | . | 17 | TRBV7-3 | CASSPTNGGQRAKGYTF
TRBJ1-5 | . | 15 | TRBV28 | CASSFAQGGNQPQHF